The clone carrying this T cell receptor beta chain was detected only a few times. Its cognate antigen is unknown. Germline V gene data show CDR1 as MNHNS and CDR2 as SASEGT. The ends lost 5 bases at V and 9 bases at J; junction bases unmatched: 10. CDR3 length: 15 amino acids. The entry originates in a study of cytomegalovirus exposure and HLA in healthy donors. General study findings and limits: HLA alleles were associated with 16,000 or so TCR beta sequences in a later analysis at 0.05 false discovery rate.

Primers included in the PCR were 60 Vbeta and 13 Jbeta primers. Sequencing used immunoSEQ multiplex PCR; TCRdb keeps in-frame clones, though not all of them. The data hold roughly 150,000 clones, with about 70% observed a single time. This TCR was recovered from an older woman in good health and CMV-seropositive. V and J are TRBV6-1 and TRBJ1-6; 7 bases agree with TRBD1. The sequencing sample was made of PBMCs. For the CDR3, the DNA is TGTGCCAGCAGTAAACCGGGACAGTCAAGTTCACCCCTCCACTTT. The encoded protein is CASSKPGQSSSPLHF.